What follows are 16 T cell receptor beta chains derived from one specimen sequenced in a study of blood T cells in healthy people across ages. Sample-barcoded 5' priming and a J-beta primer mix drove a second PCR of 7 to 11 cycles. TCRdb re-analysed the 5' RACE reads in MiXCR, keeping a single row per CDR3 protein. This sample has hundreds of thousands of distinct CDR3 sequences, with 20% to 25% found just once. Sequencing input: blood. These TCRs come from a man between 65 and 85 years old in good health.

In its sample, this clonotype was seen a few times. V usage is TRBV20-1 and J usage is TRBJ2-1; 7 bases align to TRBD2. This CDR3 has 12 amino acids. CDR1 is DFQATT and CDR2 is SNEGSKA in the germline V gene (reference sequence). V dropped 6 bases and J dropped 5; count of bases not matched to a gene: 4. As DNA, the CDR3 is TGCAGTGCCGCCCTAGCGGACAATGAGCAGTTCTTC. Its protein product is CSAALADNEQFF.

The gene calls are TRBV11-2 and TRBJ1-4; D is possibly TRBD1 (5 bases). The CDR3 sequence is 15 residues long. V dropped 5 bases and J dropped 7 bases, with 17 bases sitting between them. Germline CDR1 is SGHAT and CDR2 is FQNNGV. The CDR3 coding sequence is TGTGCCAGCAGCGTAGCCGGGGCCGTCGGTGAAAAACTGTTTTTT. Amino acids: CASSVAGAVGEKLFF.

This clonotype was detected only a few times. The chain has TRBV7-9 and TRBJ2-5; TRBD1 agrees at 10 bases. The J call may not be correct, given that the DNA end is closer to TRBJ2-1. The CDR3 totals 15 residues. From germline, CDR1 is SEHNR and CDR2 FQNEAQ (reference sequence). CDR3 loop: CASSSTGGLVNEQFF. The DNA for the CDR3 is TGTGCCAGCAGCTCGACAGGGGGCCTCGTCAATGAGCAGTTCTTC.

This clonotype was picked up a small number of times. The CDR3 DNA sequence: TGTGCCACCAGTGATTCTCAGAGTAACCAAGAGACCCAGTACTTC. This encodes CATSDSQSNQETQYF. The chain joins TRBV24-1 to TRBJ2-5; the D is unclear. V shed 2 bases and J shed 0 bases, with 9 bases lying between them. The CDR3 covers 15 residues. Germline assignment: CDR1 KGHDR and CDR2 SFDVKD.

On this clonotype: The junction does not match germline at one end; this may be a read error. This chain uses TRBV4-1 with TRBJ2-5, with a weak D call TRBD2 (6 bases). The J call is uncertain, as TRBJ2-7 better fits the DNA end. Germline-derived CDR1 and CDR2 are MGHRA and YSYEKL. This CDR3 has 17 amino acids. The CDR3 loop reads CASGHAWGVSNSYEQYF. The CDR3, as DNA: TGCGCCAGCGGCCACGCGTGGGGGGTTTCGAACTCCTACGAGCAGTACTTC.

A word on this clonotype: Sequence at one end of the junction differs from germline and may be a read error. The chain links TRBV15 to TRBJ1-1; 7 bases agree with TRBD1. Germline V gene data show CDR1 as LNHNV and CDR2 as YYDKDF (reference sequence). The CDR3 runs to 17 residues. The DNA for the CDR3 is TGTACCACCAGCATAAACTGGGACAGCGCCATGAACACTGAAGCTTTCTTT. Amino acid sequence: CTTSINWDSAMNTEAFF.

CDR3 sequence: CASSLPGYGYNEQFF. The CDR3 DNA reads as TGTGCCAGCAGTTTACCGGGATATGGGTACAATGAGCAGTTCTTC. The chain carries TRBV28 and TRBJ2-1, with D maybe TRBD2 (5 bases). V was trimmed by 2 bases and J by 4 bases, leaving 12 bases between them. Germline V lookup: CDR1 MDHEN, CDR2 SYDVKM. This CDR3 is 15 amino acids long.

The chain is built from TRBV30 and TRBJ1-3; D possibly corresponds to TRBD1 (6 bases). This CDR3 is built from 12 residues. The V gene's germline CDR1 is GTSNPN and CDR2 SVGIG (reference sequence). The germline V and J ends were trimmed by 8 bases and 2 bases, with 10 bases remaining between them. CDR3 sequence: CAQNRAGNTIYF. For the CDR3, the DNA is TGTGCCCAGAACAGGGCTGGAAACACCATATATTTT.

The CDR3 loop reads CSAIQGGAEAFF. CDR3 DNA sequence: TGCAGTGCTATACAGGGGGGGGCTGAAGCTTTCTTT. V is TRBV20-1 and J is TRBJ1-1, with TRBD1 identical over 8 bases. CDR1 and CDR2 from the germline V gene are DFQATT and SNEGSKA (reference sequence). The CDR3 length is 12 residues. V was pared by 4 bases and J by 6 bases, with 4 bases of the junction left unmatched.

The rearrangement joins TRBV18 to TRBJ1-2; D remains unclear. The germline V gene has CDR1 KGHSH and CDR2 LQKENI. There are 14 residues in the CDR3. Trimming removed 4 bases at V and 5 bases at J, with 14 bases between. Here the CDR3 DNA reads TGTGCCAGCTCACTCAACGCCCCTGATTATGGCTACACCTTC. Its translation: CASSLNAPDYGYTF. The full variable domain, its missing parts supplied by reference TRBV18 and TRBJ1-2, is NAGVMQNPRHLVRRRGQEARLRCSPMKGHSHVYWYRQLPEEGLKFMVYLQKENIIDESGMPKERFSAEFPKEGPSILRIQQVVRGDSAAYFCASSLNAPDYGYTFGSGTRLTVV.

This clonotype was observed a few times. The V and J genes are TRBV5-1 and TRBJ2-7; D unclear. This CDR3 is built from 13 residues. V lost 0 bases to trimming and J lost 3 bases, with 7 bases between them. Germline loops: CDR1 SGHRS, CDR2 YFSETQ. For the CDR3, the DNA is TGCGCCAGCAGCTTGGAGGGCTTCTACGAGCAGTACTTC. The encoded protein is CASSLEGFYEQYF.

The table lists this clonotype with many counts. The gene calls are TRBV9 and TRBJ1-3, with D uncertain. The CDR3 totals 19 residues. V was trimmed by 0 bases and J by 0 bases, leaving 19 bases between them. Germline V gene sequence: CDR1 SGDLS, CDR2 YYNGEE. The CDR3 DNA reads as TGTGCCAGCAGCGTAGAAGGGCTGACCTACGCTAGCTCTGGAAACACCATATATTTT. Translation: CASSVEGLTYASSGNTIYF.

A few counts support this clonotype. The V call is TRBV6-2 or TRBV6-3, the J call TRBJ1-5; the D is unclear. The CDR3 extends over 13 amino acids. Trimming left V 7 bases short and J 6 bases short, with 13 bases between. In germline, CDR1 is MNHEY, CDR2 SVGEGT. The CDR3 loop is CASTGQSPQPQHF. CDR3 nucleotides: TGTGCCAGCACTGGGCAGTCCCCTCAGCCCCAGCATTTT.

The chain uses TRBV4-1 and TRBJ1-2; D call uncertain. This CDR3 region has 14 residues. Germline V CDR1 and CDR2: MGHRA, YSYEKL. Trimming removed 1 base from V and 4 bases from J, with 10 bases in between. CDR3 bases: TGCGCCAGCAGCCAAGCCTACTTGAGCTATGGCTACACCTTC. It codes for CASSQAYLSYGYTF.

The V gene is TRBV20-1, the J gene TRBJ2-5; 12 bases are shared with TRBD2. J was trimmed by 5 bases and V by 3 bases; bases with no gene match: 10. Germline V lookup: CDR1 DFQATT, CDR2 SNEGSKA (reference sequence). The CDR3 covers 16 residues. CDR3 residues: CSASGLAGGPSETQYF. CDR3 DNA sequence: TGCAGTGCTAGTGGTCTAGCGGGGGGGCCCTCGGAGACCCAGTACTTC.

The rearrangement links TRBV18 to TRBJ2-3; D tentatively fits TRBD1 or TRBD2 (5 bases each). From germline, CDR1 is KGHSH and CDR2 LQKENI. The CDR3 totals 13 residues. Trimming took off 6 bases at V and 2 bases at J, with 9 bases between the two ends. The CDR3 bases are TGTGCCAGCTCGGGGGACCTCACAGATACGCAGTATTTT. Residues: CASSGDLTDTQYF.